Sequencing of this TCR beta chain was carried out in a study of human T cells and chemical hapten exposure. Time point of the sample: patch test 2, 6 weeks after DPC sensitization. Treatment reported: therapeutic diphenylcyclopropenone sensitization with weekly scalp DPC. A note on this clonotype: The antigen is not known.

General observations from the study: With DPC sensitization, TCRs exceeding 1 in 1000 frequency showed no change. Compared to controls, expanded TCRs made significantly more large clusters of similar CDR3s.

In the original workflow: Sample TCR counts, which ranged from about 23,224 to 750,000, had a median of approximately 94,000. One entry per CDR3 protein results from TCRdb running MiXCR on the RACE reads. TCRdb assigned the V and J calls; the authors' analysis was not used. The sample yields about 140,000 distinct CDR3 sequences, 12% seen once. Germline assignment: CDR1 MNHEY and CDR2 SVGAGI. This CDR3 has 11 amino acids. V lost 8 bases and J 8 bases, leaving 12 bases between the germline ends. V and J are TRBV6-5 and TRBJ1-2; D is uncertain. The sequence was collected from a woman aged 45-65 years with alopecia areata. Some clones in this sample may be carry-over from other donors' samples. This sample comprised whole blood, obtained in connection with sensitization to the hapten diphenylcyclopropenone (DPC). The CDR3 spells CASGVNGGYTF. CDR3 nucleotides: TGTGCCAGCGGAGTCAACGGAGGCTACACCTTC.